A single sample gave rise to the 14 T cell receptor beta chains below, sequenced in a study of response to subunit inactivated influenza vaccine. TCRdb re-derived calls from the RT-PCR reads in MiXCR, one entry per CDR3 protein. The data show approximately 250,000 distinct CDR3 sequences, with 10% to 15% seen just once and 7.8% held by the top ten. Source: non-naive T cells sorted from PBMCs, taken about 14 days before vaccination. All receptors come from a man between 45 and 60 years old who received an inactivated influenza vaccine.

The chain couples TRBV18 to TRBJ1-4; no definite D call. This CDR3 has 14 residues. Germline CDR1 and CDR2: KGHSH and LQKENI. The V gene lost 0 bases and the J gene lost 8 bases, with 10 bases spanning the gap. The CDR3 sequence: CASSPPSNGEKLFF. CDR3 bases: TGTGCCAGCTCACCACCTTCCAACGGAGAAAAACTGTTTTTT.

The chain links TRBV7-9 to TRBJ1-2, with D possibly being TRBD1 (5 bases). This CDR3 region has 13 residues. V was shortened by 5 bases and J by 5 bases, with 12 bases between the two germline ends. CDR1 SEHNR and CDR2 FQNEAQ come from the germline V gene (reference sequence). The CDR3 region is CASSAPGLYGYTF. The CDR3 region has the DNA TGTGCCAGCAGCGCACCGGGACTGTATGGCTACACCTTC.

Only a few counts were recorded for this clonotype. The gene calls are TRBV2 and TRBJ2-7; TRBD1 matches 8 bases. V dropped 2 bases and J dropped 0; count of bases not matched to a gene: 9. The CDR3 is 17 residues long. CDR1 is SNHLY and CDR2 is FYNNEI in the germline V gene. CDR3 amino acids: CASSEFGDRLTSYEQYF. In DNA form, the CDR3 reads TGTGCCAGCAGTGAATTTGGGGACAGGCTGACCTCCTACGAGCAGTACTTC.

This clonotype has only a few counts. J is TRBJ2-2 and V is TRBV2; D gene unclear. Germline V gene lookup returns CDR1 SNHLY and CDR2 FYNNEI. V lost 6 bases to trimming and J lost 6 bases, with 14 bases between them. This CDR3 region has 14 residues. DNA for the CDR3: TGTGCCAGCAGGATCGAAGGCCGGTCCGGGGAGCTGTTTTTT. Amino acid sequence: CASRIEGRSGELFF. Full variable domain (outside the CDR3, taken from reference TRBV2 and TRBJ2-2): EPEVTQTPSHQVTQMGQEVILRCVPISNHLYFYWYRQILGQKVEFLVSFYNNEISEKSEIFDDQFSVERPDGSNFTLKIRSTKLEDSAMYFCASRIEGRSGELFFGEGSRLTVL.

This clonotype was recorded a few times. The chain is built from TRBV4-1 and TRBJ1-5, with D perhaps matching TRBD1 (6 bases). The germline V and J ends were trimmed by 4 bases and 7 bases, with 14 bases remaining between them. The CDR3 is 14 amino acids. Germline V lookup: CDR1 MGHRA, CDR2 YSYEKL. The CDR3 DNA sequence: TGCGCCAGCAGCCCGGACAGCACCCAACAGCCCCAGCATTTT. This sequence encodes CASSPDSTQQPQHF.

The rearrangement uses TRBV20-1 and TRBJ2-7; D might be TRBD2 (5 bases). The CDR3 is 15 amino acids. V lost 0 bases and J lost 0, with 12 bases in between. Germline CDR1 DFQATT, CDR2 SNEGSKA (reference sequence). The CDR3 nucleotides read TGCAGTGCTAGAGATCACGGGGAAAGCTCCTACGAGCAGTACTTC. This encodes CSARDHGESSYEQYF.

The rearrangement links TRBV6-5 to TRBJ1-1; D is unclear. V was clipped by 4 bases and J by 5 bases, with 11 bases between them. Germline CDR1 reads MNHEY; CDR2 reads SVGAGI. The CDR3 contains 13 residues. The CDR3 nucleotides are TGTGCCAGCAGTTCCGACCCGAGAACTGAAGCTTTCTTT. The encoded protein is CASSSDPRTEAFF.

The gene calls are TRBV3-1 and TRBJ1-2, with D tentatively TRBD1 (5 bases). Germline V gives CDR1 LGHDT, CDR2 YNNKEL (reference sequence). V lost 1 base, J lost 7 bases, and 10 bases lay in between. This CDR3 is built from 13 residues. CDR3 bases: TGTGCCAGCAGCCAAGTCTCTCAGGGTGGCTACACCTTC. Amino acids: CASSQVSQGGYTF.

In this sample, this clonotype turned up a few times. The J gene is TRBJ1-5, the V gene TRBV2; a possible D gene is TRBD1 (5 bases). CDR3 size: 13 residues. Germline V gene sequence: CDR1 SNHLY, CDR2 FYNNEI. The V end lost 4 bases, the J end lost 7 bases, and 11 bases lay between the germline ends. The CDR3 reads CASSGGSWQPQHF. The CDR3 nucleotides are TGTGCCAGCAGTGGGGGGTCCTGGCAGCCCCAGCATTTT.

The chain uses TRBV9 and TRBJ1-5, with TRBD1 matching 9 bases. The germline gives CDR1 SGDLS, CDR2 YYNGEE. This CDR3 comprises 16 residues. The ends lost 3 bases at V and 6 bases at J; junction bases unmatched: 10. Here the CDR3 reads CASSAGLGTGSQPQHF. In nucleotides, the CDR3 is TGTGCCAGCAGCGCGGGACTCGGGACAGGGAGTCAGCCCCAGCATTTT.

This chain links TRBV6-2 or TRBV6-3 with TRBJ1-5; TRBD1 is a possible D gene (6 bases). CDR3 length: 17 residues. Germline-derived CDR1 and CDR2 are MNHEY and SVGEGT. V lost 2 bases to trimming and J lost 1 base, with 15 bases between them. Here the CDR3 reads CASSYLRGAASNQPQHF. In nucleotides, the CDR3 is TGTGCCAGCAGTTACCTTCGGGGGGCGGCAAGCAATCAGCCCCAGCATTTT.

This chain links TRBV6-1 with TRBJ2-2; D gene ambiguous. The CDR3 covers 14 residues. Germline CDR1 MNHNS, CDR2 SASEGT. Trimming stripped 9 bases from V and 0 bases from J, with 11 bases between. Here the CDR3 reads CASRLAANTGELFF. The CDR3 DNA reads as TGTGCCAGTCGACTCGCCGCGAACACCGGGGAGCTGTTTTTT.

This clonotype was recorded at least ten times. This rearrangement joins TRBV2 to TRBJ2-2; TRBD2 matches 11 bases. V lost 5 bases, J lost 6 bases, and 5 bases stayed unmatched. The CDR3 runs 15 residues. Germline V gene lookup returns CDR1 SNHLY and CDR2 FYNNEI. The DNA for the CDR3 is TGTGCCAGCAGTACTAGCGGGAGATTGGCCGGGGAGCTGTTTTTT. Amino acid sequence: CASSTSGRLAGELFF. Filled out from reference TRBV2 and TRBJ2-2, the complete variable domain reads EPEVTQTPSHQVTQMGQEVILRCVPISNHLYFYWYRQILGQKVEFLVSFYNNEISEKSEIFDDQFSVERPDGSNFTLKIRSTKLEDSAMYFCASSTSGRLAGELFFGEGSRLTVL.

This clonotype was counted between two and nine times. The chain combines TRBV2 with TRBJ2-2; 8 bases agree with TRBD1. CDR1 is SNHLY and CDR2 is FYNNEI in the germline V gene. After removal of 6 bases from V and 5 bases from J, the junction contained 5 bases not matched to a gene. CDR3 size: 14 residues. CDR3 region: CASRERTGTGELFF. The CDR3 DNA is TGTGCCAGCAGGGAAAGGACAGGGACCGGGGAGCTGTTTTTT.